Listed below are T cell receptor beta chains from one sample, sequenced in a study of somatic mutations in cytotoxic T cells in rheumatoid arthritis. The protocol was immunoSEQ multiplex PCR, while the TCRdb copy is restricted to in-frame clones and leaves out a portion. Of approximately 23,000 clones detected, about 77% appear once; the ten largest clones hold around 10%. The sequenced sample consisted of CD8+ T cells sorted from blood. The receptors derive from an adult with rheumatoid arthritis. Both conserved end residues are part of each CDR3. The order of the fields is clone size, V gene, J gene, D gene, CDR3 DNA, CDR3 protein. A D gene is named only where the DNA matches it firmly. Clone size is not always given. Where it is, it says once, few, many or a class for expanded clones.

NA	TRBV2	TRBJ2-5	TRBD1	TGTGCCACCCAGGACAGGGACGCGTGGGAGACCCAGTACTTC	CATQDRDAWETQYF
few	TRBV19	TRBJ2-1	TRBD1	TGTGCCAGTAGTATAGGCCAGGGGGCGAATGAGCAGTTCTTC	CASSIGQGANEQFF
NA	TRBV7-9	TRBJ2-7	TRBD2	TGTGCCACCACCCCCGTCGGACTAGCGGGGTTCTCCTACGAGCAGTACTTC	CATTPVGLAGFSYEQYF
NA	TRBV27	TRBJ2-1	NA	TGTGCCAGCAGTTCCTTTGGACAGAGAGAGCAGTTCTTC	CASSSFGQREQFF
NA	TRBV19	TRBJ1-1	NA	TGTGCCAGTAGTATCGATTCCGGGTATGAAGCTTTCTTT	CASSIDSGYEAFF
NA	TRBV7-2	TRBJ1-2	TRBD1	TGTGCCAGCAGCTTAACCGCCTACAGGGGGAATAGCTATGGCTACACCTTC	CASSLTAYRGNSYGYTF
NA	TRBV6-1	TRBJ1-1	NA	TGTGCCAGCAGTGAAGCGGAGGAATCCACTGAAGCTTTCTTT	CASSEAEESTEAFF
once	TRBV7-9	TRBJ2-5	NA	TGTGCCAGCAGCCCACGTCCCGGGGGAGGAGAGACCCAGTACTTC	CASSPRPGGGETQYF
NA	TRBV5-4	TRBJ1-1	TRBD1	TGTGCCAGCAGCTTGGAGACAGGGTGGGCTGAAGCTTTCTTT	CASSLETGWAEAFF
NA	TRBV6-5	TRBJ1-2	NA	TGTGCCAGCACGAATAGAGGATTTAACTATGGCTACACCTTC	CASTNRGFNYGYTF
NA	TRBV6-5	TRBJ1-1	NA	TGTGCCAGCAGTTATGGGCGTCAAACTGAAGCTTTCTTT	CASSYGRQTEAFF
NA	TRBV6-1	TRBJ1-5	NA	TGTGCCAGCAGGGCCTCAGGGCATAGCAATCAGCCCCAGCATTTT	CASRASGHSNQPQHF
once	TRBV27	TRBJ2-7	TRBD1	TGTGCCAGCAGTTTTAGGACAGGGGGCTACGAGCAGTACTTC	CASSFRTGGYEQYF
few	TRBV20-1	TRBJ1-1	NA	TGCAGTGCTAGATGGGCAGATGTAGCTTTCTTT	CSARWADVAFF
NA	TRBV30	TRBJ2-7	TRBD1	TGTGCCTGGAGTACCGGGACAGGGGCCTACGAGCAGTACTTC	CAWSTGTGAYEQYF
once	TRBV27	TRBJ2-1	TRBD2	TGTGCCAGCAGTATGGGGACTAGCGGGACTATGAATGAGCAGTTCTTC	CASSMGTSGTMNEQFF
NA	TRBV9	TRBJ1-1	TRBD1	TGTGCCAGCAGCGCCGGACAGGGGGTCACTGAAGCTTTCTTT	CASSAGQGVTEAFF
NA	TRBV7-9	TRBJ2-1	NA	TGTGCCAGCGGTTTACAGGGCTCCTACAATGAGCAGTTCTTC	CASGLQGSYNEQFF
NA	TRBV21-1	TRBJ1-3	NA	TGTGCCAGCTCGGGGTCAGGGCTCGGAAACACCATATATTTT	CASSGSGLGNTIYF
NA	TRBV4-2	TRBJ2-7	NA	TGTGCCAGCAGCCAAGGGACCTCCTCCTACGAGCAGTACTTC	CASSQGTSSYEQYF
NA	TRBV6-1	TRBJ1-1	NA	TGTGCCAGCAGTCGCAGATACACTGAAGCTTTCTTT	CASSRRYTEAFF
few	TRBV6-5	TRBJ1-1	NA	TGTGCCAGCGGACAGTGGGAAGCTTTCTTT	CASGQWEAFF
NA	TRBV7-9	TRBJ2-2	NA	TGTGCCAGCGAAGCCGTCCGCTACACCGGGGAGCTGTTTTTT	CASEAVRYTGELFF